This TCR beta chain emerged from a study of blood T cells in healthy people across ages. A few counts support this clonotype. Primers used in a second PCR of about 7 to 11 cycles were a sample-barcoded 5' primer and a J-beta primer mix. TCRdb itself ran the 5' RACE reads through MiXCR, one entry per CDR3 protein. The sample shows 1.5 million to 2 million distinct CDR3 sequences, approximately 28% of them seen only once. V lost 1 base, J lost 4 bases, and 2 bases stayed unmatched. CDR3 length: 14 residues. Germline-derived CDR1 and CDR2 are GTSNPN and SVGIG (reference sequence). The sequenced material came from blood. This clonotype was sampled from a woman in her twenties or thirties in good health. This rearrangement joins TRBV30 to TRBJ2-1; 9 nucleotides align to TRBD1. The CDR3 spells CAWSGGTGYNEQFF. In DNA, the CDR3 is TGTGCCTGGAGTGGGGGGACAGGGTACAATGAGCAGTTCTTC.